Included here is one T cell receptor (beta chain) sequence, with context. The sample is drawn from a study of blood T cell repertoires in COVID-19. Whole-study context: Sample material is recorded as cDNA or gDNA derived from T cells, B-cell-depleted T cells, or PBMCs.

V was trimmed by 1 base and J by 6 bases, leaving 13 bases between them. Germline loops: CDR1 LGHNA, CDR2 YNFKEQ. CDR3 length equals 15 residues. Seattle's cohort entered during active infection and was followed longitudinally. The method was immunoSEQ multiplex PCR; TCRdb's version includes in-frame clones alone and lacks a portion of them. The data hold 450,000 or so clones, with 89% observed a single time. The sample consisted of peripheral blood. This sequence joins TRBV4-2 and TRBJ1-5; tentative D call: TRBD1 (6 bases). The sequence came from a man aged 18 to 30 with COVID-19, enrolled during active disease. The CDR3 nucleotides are TGTGCCAGCAGCCAAGGTTCGGGAGGGGGTCAGCCCCAGCATTTT. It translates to CASSQGSGGGQPQHF.